These 23 T cell receptor beta chains share one sample of origin, sequenced in a study of T cells after somatic rescue of genetic block (dated by TCRdb to the early 2020s). The method behind the library was the immunoSEQ multiplex PCR assay. The clones in this table, taken by TCRdb from immuneACCESS, are in-frame only. Not every clone is retained; where verified, under half of the shortfall comes from an unresolved V gene, and the cause of the rest is unknown. This sample is represented by roughly 10,000 clones; 74% of them were singletons. Of the sample, around a fifth is held by the ten largest clones. Sequenced: peripheral blood mononuclear cells (PBMCs). The receptors were sampled from a boy younger than 18.

V usage is TRBV28 and J usage is TRBJ2-2, with a weak D call TRBD2 (5 bases). V dropped 3 bases and J dropped 6 bases, with 11 bases sitting between them. The CDR3 loop spans 14 amino acids. From germline, CDR1 is MDHEN and CDR2 SYDVKM. This chain's CDR3 is CASSFEGRAGELFF. The CDR3 DNA is TGTGCCAGCAGTTTCGAAGGGCGGGCCGGGGAGCTGTTTTTT.

This clone was found a few times. The V and J genes are TRBV9 and TRBJ2-5; 11 nucleotides match TRBD2. CDR3 length: 15 amino acids. J lost 5 bases, V lost 0 bases, and 3 bases had no gene match. From germline, CDR1 is SGDLS and CDR2 YYNGEE. The CDR3 reads CASSVELAGEETQYF. The DNA for the CDR3 is TGTGCCAGCAGCGTAGAACTAGCGGGAGAGGAGACCCAGTACTTC. Drawing the rest from reference TRBV9 and TRBJ2-5, the complete variable domain is DSGVTQTPKHLITATGQRVTLRCSPRSGDLSVYWYQQSLDQGLQFLIQYYNGEERAKGNILERFSAQQFPDLHSELNLSSLELGDSALYFCASSVELAGEETQYFGPGTRLLVL.

V is TRBV10-2 and J is TRBJ2-7; D is uncertain. Trimming removed 3 bases at V and 3 bases at J, with 15 bases between. Germline assignment: CDR1 WSHSY and CDR2 SAAADI. The CDR3 sequence is 15 residues long. The CDR3 bases are TGCGCCAGCAGTGATGCGTCAAAAGGAGTCTACGAGCAGTACTTC. Protein: CASSDASKGVYEQYF.

The chain uses TRBV28 and TRBJ2-1, with D tentatively TRBD2 (6 bases). The CDR3 consists of 15 residues. The ends were cut back, 3 bases at V and 0 bases at J, with 9 bases in the middle. Germline CDR1 MDHEN, CDR2 SYDVKM. The CDR3 loop reads CASSLDYSSYNEQFF. The CDR3 DNA reads TGTGCCAGCAGTTTGGACTACAGCTCCTACAATGAGCAGTTCTTC.

The chain uses TRBV19 and TRBJ1-6, with no clear D. CDR3 length: 13 amino acids. The germline V gene encodes CDR1 LNHDA and CDR2 SQIVND (reference sequence). With 5 bases removed from V and 7 bases from J, the gap between germline ends came to 9 bases. As DNA, the CDR3 is TGTGCCAGTAGTTCGTGGAGCAATTCACCCCTCCACTTT. Its translation is CASSSWSNSPLHF.

The sample holds a few counts of this clone. The chain employs TRBV10-1 and TRBJ2-1; D is perhaps TRBD1 (5 bases). Germline V gene lookup returns CDR1 WNHNN and CDR2 SYGVQD (reference sequence). V gave up 2 bases and J gave up 6 bases, with 8 bases separating them. The CDR3 spans 13 residues. DNA for the CDR3: TGCGCCAGCAGTGAGAGGGGCACCAATGAGCAGTTCTTC. Amino acids: CASSERGTNEQFF.

The chain recombines TRBV10-3 with TRBJ1-6; no definite D call. The V end lost 2 bases, the J end lost 15 bases, and 14 bases lay between the germline ends. CDR1 and CDR2 (germline): ENHRY, SYGVKD. The CDR3 is 13 amino acids. The CDR3 DNA reads TGTGCCATCAGTGAGCCTCGTCCAGCGCTCCTCCACTTT. As protein: CAISEPRPALLHF.

This clone was counted a few times. The chain joins TRBV5-4 to TRBJ2-5; TRBD1 matches 9 bases. The CDR3 covers 17 residues. The J segment lost 5 bases and the V segment lost 0 bases, leaving 11 bases of the junction unmatched. The germline V gene has CDR1 SGHNT and CDR2 YYREEE (reference sequence). CDR3 in amino acids: CASSLAFVRQGVETQYF. For the CDR3, the DNA is TGTGCCAGCAGCTTGGCGTTTGTGAGACAGGGGGTGGAGACCCAGTACTTC. Drawing the rest from reference TRBV5-4 and TRBJ2-5, the complete variable domain is ETGVTQSPTHLIKTRGQQVTLRCSSQSGHNTVSWYQQALGQGPQFIFQYYREEENGRGNFPPRFSGLQFPNYSSELNVNALELDDSALYLCASSLAFVRQGVETQYFGPGTRLLVL.

Sample share makes this clone medium-sized. This chain connects TRBV7-9 to TRBJ2-4; D possibly uses TRBD1 or TRBD2 (6 bases each). Germline assignment: CDR1 SEHNR and CDR2 FQNEAQ (reference sequence). The length of the CDR3 is 13 residues. Trimming cost V 2 bases and J 6 bases, with 8 bases left between them. The CDR3 protein is CASSLRGANIQYF. The CDR3 DNA follows: TGTGCCAGCAGCTTAAGGGGGGCAAACATTCAGTACTTC.

This rearrangement joins TRBV11-3 to TRBJ2-1, with 11 positions matching TRBD2. Losses at the gene ends were 3 bases for V and 5 bases for J; bases not matched to a gene: 3. The germline V gene has CDR1 SGHNT and CDR2 YENEEA. The CDR3 has 15 residues. The CDR3: CASSFRLAGHNEQFF. In DNA form, the CDR3 reads TGTGCCAGCAGCTTCCGACTAGCGGGGCACAATGAGCAGTTCTTC. The full variable domain, its missing parts supplied by reference TRBV11-3 and TRBJ2-1, is EAGVVQSPRYKIIEKKQPVAFWCNPISGHNTLYWYLQNLGQGPELLIRYENEEAVDDSQLPKDRFSAERLKGVDSTLKIQPAELGDSAVYLCASSFRLAGHNEQFFGPGTRLTVL.

Turning to this clone: The junction differs from germline at one of its ends, possibly a read error. This chain links TRBV2 with TRBJ2-7; 7 bases are a match to TRBD1. CDR1 SNHLY and CDR2 FYNNEI come from the germline V gene. The CDR3 covers 14 residues. The CDR3 loop is CASSEQGVSCEQYF. The CDR3 DNA follows: TGTGCCAGCAGTGAACAGGGGGTTTCCTGCGAGCAGTACTTC.

The chain combines TRBV6-5 with TRBJ2-1; the match to TRBD1 covers 9 bases. The germline V gene has CDR1 MNHEY and CDR2 SVGAGI. The length of the CDR3 is 16 residues. The ends lost 4 bases at V and 5 bases at J; junction bases unmatched: 9. For the CDR3, the DNA is TGTGCCAGCAGTTTCGCCGGGACAGGGCGGAACAATGAGCAGTTCTTC. It encodes CASSFAGTGRNNEQFF.

The genes are TRBV27 and TRBJ1-1; D not certain. The length of the CDR3 is 13 residues. The germline gives CDR1 MNHEY, CDR2 SMNVEV (reference sequence). V lost 10 bases and J 0 bases, leaving 12 bases between the germline ends. Here the CDR3 DNA reads TGTGCCACCGTGTCCCATTTGAACACTGAAGCTTTCTTT. Translated: CATVSHLNTEAFF.

V usage is TRBV5-6 and J usage is TRBJ2-3; D is unresolved. The CDR3 spans 12 residues. Germline V gives CDR1 SGHDT, CDR2 YYEEEE. Trimming removed 3 bases at V and 4 bases at J, with 6 bases between. As DNA, the CDR3 is TGTGCCAGCAGCTCGGGCCCAGATACGCAGTATTTT. Its protein product is CASSSGPDTQYF.

The rearrangement links TRBV11-2 to TRBJ2-7, with D possibly matching TRBD2 (5 bases). The germline V gene encodes CDR1 SGHAT and CDR2 FQNNGV. This CDR3 has 18 residues. Trimming stripped 4 bases from V and 3 bases from J, with 25 bases between. The DNA for the CDR3 is TGTGCCAGCAGCTCTAGCCGGGTGGCCAGCTACCTAATCTACGAGCAGTACTTC. It codes for CASSSSRVASYLIYEQYF. The full variable domain, with the rest looked up from reference TRBV11-2 and TRBJ2-7, is EAGVAQSPRYKIIEKRQSVAFWCNPISGHATLYWYQQILGQGPKLLIQFQNNGVVDDSQLPKDRFSAERLKGVDSTLKIQPAKLEDSAVYLCASSSSRVASYLIYEQYFGPGTRLTVT.

This clone is labeled as large. The J gene is TRBJ1-2, the V gene TRBV15; 9 nucleotides agree with TRBD1. The CDR3 spans 16 residues. CDR1 and CDR2 from the germline V gene are LNHNV and YYDKDF (reference sequence). V dropped 3 bases and J dropped 4; count of bases not matched to a gene: 9. CDR3 sequence: CATSSSTGGVPYGYTF. CDR3 sequence (DNA): TGTGCCACCAGCAGTTCGACAGGGGGTGTCCCCTATGGCTACACCTTC.

V is TRBV7-9 and J is TRBJ2-6, with unresolved D. The CDR3 has 15 residues. Trimming shortened V by 1 base and J by 1 base, and 5 bases separated the two germline ends. Per the germline V gene, CDR1 is SEHNR and CDR2 is FQNEAQ (reference sequence). This chain's CDR3 is CASSLGGSGANVLTF. As DNA, the CDR3 is TGTGCCAGCAGCTTAGGGGGATCTGGGGCCAACGTCCTGACTTTC.

The genes are TRBV30 and TRBJ2-3, with TRBD1 as a possible D gene (6 bases). Trimming left V 3 bases short and J 3 bases short, with 13 bases between. The CDR3 is 14 residues long. CDR1 GTSNPN and CDR2 SVGIG come from the germline V gene (reference sequence). The CDR3 spells CAWSRWGLTDTQYF. CDR3 nucleotide sequence: TGTGCCTGGAGCCGGTGGGGGCTGACAGATACGCAGTATTTT.

This rearrangement joins TRBV28 to TRBJ2-3, with D possibly called TRBD1 or TRBD2 (5 bases each). This CDR3 has 14 amino acids. From germline, CDR1 is MDHEN and CDR2 SYDVKM. The V gene lost 10 bases and the J gene lost 2 bases, with 16 bases spanning the gap. The CDR3, as DNA: TGTGCCATCGGAGCCCGGGACCACACAGATACGCAGTATTTT. Amino acids: CAIGARDHTDTQYF. Full variable domain (rest looked up from reference TRBV28 and TRBJ2-3): DVKVTQSSRYLVKRTGEKVFLECVQDMDHENMFWYRQDPGLGLRLIYFSYDVKMKEKGDIPEGYSVSREKKERFSLILESASTNQTSMYLCAIGARDHTDTQYFGPGTRLTVL.

The chain uses TRBV11-2 and TRBJ2-6; D not resolved. The CDR3 spans 15 residues. The germline CDR1 and CDR2 sequences are SGHAT and FQNNGV. The V gene lost 5 bases and the J gene lost 0 bases, with 8 bases spanning the gap. The CDR3 DNA is TGTGCCAGCAGCCAGTCTAGCTCTGGGGCCAACGTCCTGACTTTC. Translated: CASSQSSSGANVLTF.

The chain links TRBV19 to TRBJ1-4, with 8 nucleotides matching TRBD1. CDR3 size: 14 residues. Losses at the gene ends were 3 bases for V and 4 bases for J; bases not matched to a gene: 1. In germline, CDR1 is LNHDA, CDR2 SQIVND (reference sequence). The CDR3 DNA reads TGTGCCAGTAGTATCAGGGGGCTTAATGAAAAACTGTTTTTT. Its protein is CASSIRGLNEKLFF. The complete variable domain, with remaining parts taken from reference TRBV19 and TRBJ1-4, reads DGGITQSPKYLFRKEGQNVTLSCEQNLNHDAMYWYRQDPGQGLRLIYYSQIVNDFQKGDIAEGYSVSREKKESFPLTVTSAQKNPTAFYLCASSIRGLNEKLFFGSGTQLSVL.

This chain connects TRBV7-9 to TRBJ1-4; no definite D call. The CDR3 is 15 amino acids. Germline CDR1 SEHNR, CDR2 FQNEAQ (reference sequence). V gave up 6 bases and J gave up 8 bases, with 19 bases separating them. As DNA, the CDR3 is TGTGCCAGCAGTCGTGACGGATTATTTAACGAAAAACTGTTTTTT. It is translated as CASSRDGLFNEKLFF.

The chain recombines TRBV6-1 with TRBJ1-6; no clear D gene. Germline V gives CDR1 MNHNS, CDR2 SASEGT. This CDR3 region has 15 residues. V was trimmed by 2 bases and J by 5 bases, leaving 10 bases between them. The CDR3 DNA is TGTGCCAGCAGTGAACGGGGATGGGATAATTCACCCCTCCACTTT. Its translation: CASSERGWDNSPLHF.